A single sample is the source of the 25 T cell receptor beta chains below, sequenced in a study of vaccination effects on CD4 cells after COVID-19. The method was immunoSEQ multiplex PCR; TCRdb's version includes in-frame clones alone and lacks a portion of them. The sample includes more than 15,000 clones, approximately 70% seen only once; the top ten take 8% to 9.5%. These receptors have no identified antigens. Ahead of sequencing, the ViraFEST assay grew antigen-specific CD4+ T cells using viral peptide pools. Isolating CD4+ T cells followed 9 to 10 days of culture. The cohort was immunized with two doses of either the BNT162b2 or mRNA-1273 vaccine. Sample: CD4+ T cells from PBMCs cultured with SARS-CoV-2 spike peptides, taken after COVID-19 vaccination. The source of these receptors is a human donor who received a COVID-19 vaccine.

The chain joins TRBV6-1 to TRBJ1-3; TRBD1 is a possible D gene (6 bases). Trimming took off 3 bases at V and 8 bases at J, with 20 bases between the two ends. CDR3 length: 16 amino acids. The germline V gene has CDR1 MNHNS and CDR2 SASEGT. The CDR3 region is CASSEYAGAREDTIYF. CDR3 in DNA: TGTGCCAGCAGTGAGTACGCAGGGGCACGCGAGGACACCATATATTTT.

This sequence joins TRBV4-1 and TRBJ1-4; TRBD1 might be the D (5 bases). Germline V gene data show CDR1 as MGHRA and CDR2 as YSYEKL. The V end was cut by 6 bases, the J end by 6 bases, with 14 bases between. There are 14 residues in the CDR3. The DNA for the CDR3 is TGCGCCAGCAGGACTTACGGGACGGATGAAAAACTGTTTTTT. It is translated as CASRTYGTDEKLFF.

The genes are TRBV11-3 and TRBJ2-5; 12 bases fit TRBD1. V shed 5 bases and J 4 bases; nucleotides not matched to a gene: 2. Germline assignment: CDR1 SGHNT and CDR2 YENEEA. CDR3 length equals 14 residues. CDR3 protein: CASSRDRGRETQYF. CDR3 nucleotide sequence: TGTGCCAGCAGCCGGGACAGGGGGCGAGAGACCCAGTACTTC.

The chain carries TRBV18 and TRBJ1-2; TRBD1 matches at 8 bases. The CDR3 sequence is 15 residues long. With 4 bases clipped from V and 6 bases from J, the junction kept 10 bases outside the gene matches. Germline values: CDR1 KGHSH, CDR2 LQKENI. For the CDR3, the DNA is TGTGCCAGCTCACTCACTTCGACAGGGGTGGATGGCTACACCTTC. It is translated as CASSLTSTGVDGYTF.

The chain joins TRBV6-5 to TRBJ1-1, with 8 bases identical to TRBD1. The CDR3 has 14 amino acids. CDR1 is MNHEY and CDR2 is SVGAGI in the germline V gene. V gave up 2 bases and J gave up 3 bases; unmatched junction bases: 2. The CDR3 region is CASSYTGGDTEAFF. The CDR3 coding sequence is TGTGCCAGCAGTTACACAGGGGGGGACACTGAAGCTTTCTTT.

V is TRBV11-3 and J is TRBJ2-3; the D is unclear. This CDR3 spans 12 amino acids. Trimming stripped 7 bases from V and 5 bases from J, with 10 bases between. In germline, CDR1 is SGHNT, CDR2 YENEEA. CDR3: CASKGIGDTQYF. The DNA of the CDR3 is TGTGCCAGCAAAGGCATTGGAGATACGCAGTATTTT.

The chain is built from TRBV18 and TRBJ1-2; D gene unclear. The V gene's germline CDR1 is KGHSH and CDR2 LQKENI. The CDR3 has 12 amino acids. Trimming took off 3 bases at V and 8 bases at J, with 10 bases between the two ends. In DNA form, the CDR3 reads TGTGCCAGCTCACCCGGGGTCGTCGGCTACACCTTC. Its translation is CASSPGVVGYTF.

V gene TRBV5-4 combines with J gene TRBJ1-3, with unresolved D. Germline lookup yields CDR1 SGHNT and CDR2 YYREEE (reference sequence). Trimming left V 3 bases short and J 0 bases short, with 13 bases between. The CDR3 length is 16 residues. CDR3 sequence reads: CASSYGVTDSGNTIYF. The CDR3 DNA reads TGTGCCAGCAGCTATGGGGTCACCGACTCTGGAAACACCATATATTTT.

This chain uses TRBV27 with TRBJ1-2, with D tentatively TRBD1 (6 bases). CDR3 size: 15 residues. V was cut by 2 bases and J by 8 bases, with 18 bases left in between. Per germline, CDR1 MNHEY and CDR2 SMNVEV (reference sequence). CDR3 loop: CASSLAGAGPGGYTF. The CDR3 bases are TGTGCCAGCAGTTTAGCGGGGGCAGGGCCCGGGGGCTACACCTTC.

In this sample, this clone turned up a few times. The CDR3 protein is CASSLALGRNWGLYGYTF. The CDR3 coding sequence is TGTGCCAGCAGCTTAGCGCTGGGCAGAAACTGGGGACTTTATGGCTACACCTTC. The chain carries TRBV7-9 and TRBJ1-2, with D possibly being TRBD1 (5 bases). Germline lookup yields CDR1 SEHNR and CDR2 FQNEAQ (reference sequence). Deletions cut 0 bases from V and 5 bases from J, with 22 bases between. The CDR3 is made up of 18 amino acids.

The chain carries TRBV6-5 and TRBJ1-2; a weak D match, TRBD1 (6 bases). The ends were cut back, 6 bases at V and 6 bases at J, with 11 bases in the middle. Germline V gene lookup returns CDR1 MNHEY and CDR2 SVGAGI. The CDR3 runs 12 residues. This chain's CDR3 is CASSTQGNGYTF. The CDR3 DNA reads as TGTGCCAGCAGCACCCAGGGGAATGGCTACACCTTC.

The rearrangement links TRBV14 to TRBJ1-2; TRBD1 agrees at 7 bases. CDR1 and CDR2 from the germline V gene are SGHDN and FVKESK. V shed 4 bases and J 8 bases; nucleotides not matched to a gene: 10. This CDR3 spans 14 amino acids. CDR3: CASSRHEGAGGYTF. The CDR3 coding sequence is TGTGCCAGCAGCCGTCACGAGGGGGCTGGGGGCTACACCTTC.

This chain links TRBV3-1 (or the pseudogene TRBV3-2) with TRBJ1-6; TRBD1 matches at 9 bases. V shed 5 bases and J 14 bases; nucleotides not matched to a gene: 7. Germline lookup yields CDR1 LGHDT and CDR2 YNNKEL (reference sequence). The CDR3 is 13 residues long. DNA for the CDR3: TGTGCCAGCAGCTCGGACAGGGGACGGGCCCTCCACTTT. Translated: CASSSDRGRALHF.

The V and J genes are TRBV4-1 and TRBJ2-5; D uncertain. Germline V lookup: CDR1 MGHRA, CDR2 YSYEKL. The ends were cut back, 4 bases at V and 5 bases at J, with 20 bases in the middle. This CDR3 is built from 16 residues. The CDR3 is CASSPIGVGVKETQYF. CDR3 sequence (DNA): TGCGCCAGCAGCCCTATCGGAGTGGGTGTGAAGGAGACCCAGTACTTC.

The genes are TRBV10-3 and TRBJ2-5, with 7 bases that match TRBD1. Looked up from germline, CDR1 is ENHRY and CDR2 is SYGVKD. This CDR3 contains 14 residues. The V and J ends lost 3 bases and 3 bases, in that order; junction bases with no gene match: 4. The DNA of the CDR3 is TGTGCCATCAGTGACGGCAGGGGGAAAGAGACCCAGTACTTC. This translates into CAISDGRGKETQYF.

The chain is built from TRBV30 and TRBJ2-3; 11 bases line up with TRBD2. The ends lost 0 bases at V and 6 bases at J; junction bases unmatched: 5. The germline CDR1 and CDR2 sequences are GTSNPN and SVGIG (reference sequence). The CDR3 length is 15 residues. The CDR3 DNA sequence: TGTGCCTGGAGTGTAGGGCTAGCGGGGGGTGATACGCAGTATTTT. Its translation: CAWSVGLAGGDTQYF.

This chain uses TRBV5-4 with TRBJ2-5; 7 bases fit TRBD2. J was trimmed by 4 bases and V by 5 bases; bases with no gene match: 8. From germline, CDR1 is SGHNT and CDR2 YYREEE (reference sequence). CDR3 length: 14 residues. CDR3 sequence: CASSRRGSGETQYF. CDR3 nucleotides: TGTGCCAGCAGTCGGCGGGGGAGTGGAGAGACCCAGTACTTC.

V usage is TRBV27 and J usage is TRBJ1-3; D gene ambiguous. The CDR3 loop spans 18 amino acids. Trimming left V 7 bases short and J 0 bases short, with 22 bases between. CDR1 MNHEY and CDR2 SMNVEV come from the germline V gene (reference sequence). The CDR3 DNA reads TGTGCCAGCAAGGCACGGCACAGCCTTTCGAGCTCTGGAAACACCATATATTTT. It yields the protein CASKARHSLSSSGNTIYF.

The V gene is TRBV19, the J gene TRBJ1-1; D perhaps matches TRBD1 (5 bases). Germline CDR1 is LNHDA and CDR2 is SQIVND (reference sequence). Trimming stripped 1 base from V and 1 base from J, with 10 bases between. The CDR3 consists of 15 residues. CDR3 residues: CASSIGRGKNTEAFF. The CDR3 DNA follows: TGTGCCAGTAGTATAGGTCGGGGCAAGAACACTGAAGCTTTCTTT.

This sequence joins TRBV27 and TRBJ2-1; D might be TRBD1 or TRBD2, each matching 5 bases. The CDR3 is 15 amino acids. Germline values: CDR1 MNHEY, CDR2 SMNVEV (reference sequence). Between the trimmed V and J ends, which lost 8 bases and 4 bases, there was a span of 18 bases. The CDR3, as DNA: TGTGCCAGCGGATCCGGGACGGACTCGTACAATGAGCAGTTCTTC. It yields the protein CASGSGTDSYNEQFF.

This clone was seen a single time. V is TRBV16 and J is TRBJ1-2; 7 nucleotides align to TRBD1. Germline loops: CDR1 KGHSY, CDR2 FQNENV. This CDR3 spans 15 amino acids. V was pared by 1 base and J by 8 bases, with 10 bases of the junction left unmatched. The CDR3 here is CASSQFFRAGGGYTF. CDR3 sequence (DNA): TGTGCCAGCAGCCAATTTTTTCGGGCAGGGGGAGGCTACACCTTC.

This clone is large. This sequence joins TRBV28 and TRBJ1-2, with a tentative D call TRBD1 (6 bases). The CDR3 has 14 residues. Germline V gene data show CDR1 as MDHEN and CDR2 as SYDVKM. V was shortened by 3 bases and J by 2 bases, with 10 bases between the two germline ends. The CDR3 spells CASSFLQGNYGYTF. Written as DNA, the CDR3 is TGTGCCAGCAGTTTCCTCCAGGGGAACTATGGCTACACCTTC.

The J gene is TRBJ1-2, the V gene TRBV28; D remains ambiguous. The CDR3 loop spans 16 amino acids. The V gene lost 2 bases and the J gene lost 4 bases, with 17 bases spanning the gap. Per germline, CDR1 MDHEN and CDR2 SYDVKM. The CDR3 sequence is CASSLKATALVYGYTF. CDR3 nucleotide sequence: TGTGCCAGCAGTTTAAAGGCGACGGCGCTTGTCTATGGCTACACCTTC.

This clone was detected once. The chain uses TRBV19 and TRBJ2-2; TRBD2 aligns across 9 bases. Per germline, CDR1 LNHDA and CDR2 SQIVND (reference sequence). J was trimmed by 0 bases and V by 6 bases; bases with no gene match: 11. The CDR3 runs 18 residues. The CDR3 bases are TGTGCCAGTAGGCCTGACCTCGCGGGGGGGCCGAACACCGGGGAGCTGTTTTTT. It encodes CASRPDLAGGPNTGELFF.

This clone was observed a few times. J is TRBJ1-5 and V is TRBV2; 11 bases map to TRBD1. CDR3 length: 13 residues. From germline, CDR1 is SNHLY and CDR2 FYNNEI. Unmatched junction bases numbered 3, after V lost 7 bases and J lost 7 bases. For the CDR3, the DNA is TGTGCCAGCACCCGGGACAGGGGGCAGCCCCAGCATTTT. Amino acids: CASTRDRGQPQHF.